This TCR beta chain came from a study of blood T cells in healthy people across ages. Donors were healthy Caucasian individuals from Russia aged about 6 to 100. Whenever a sample was processed, at least 6 million PBMCs were isolated. Next came a second PCR, run for about 6 to 11 cycles, which used a sample-barcoded 5' primer along with a J-beta primer mix. Through a template-switch adaptor with 12 random nucleotides, each cDNA molecule received a tag. TCRdb re-called the 5' RACE reads through MiXCR, storing one row per CDR3 protein. This sample has roughly 700,000 distinct CDR3 sequences, with about 30% found just once. The CDR3 runs 13 residues. V lost 10 bases and J 2 bases, leaving 14 bases between the germline ends.

This clonotype originated in an elderly woman in good health. Sequencing used blood. The chain combines TRBV12-3 or TRBV12-4 with TRBJ1-2; D perhaps matches TRBD1 (5 bases). In DNA form, the CDR3 reads TGTGCCACTAAAGCAGGACACAACTATGGCTACACCTTC. Translating gives CATKAGHNYGYTF.